One and the same sample provided the 31 T cell receptor beta chains below, sequenced in a study of CD8 T cells in Susac syndrome. About 0.5 to 1 ug RNA was reverse transcribed with random hexamers. One entry per CDR3 protein, called by TCRdb with MiXCR from the immunoSEQ multiplex PCR reads. The profile covers under 200,000 distinct CDR3 sequences, with 85% to 95% appearing a single time and approximately 0.11% taken by the ten largest. Sequencing was carried out using CD4+ T cells from PBMCs. These receptors were collected from a human donor with Susac syndrome.

V is TRBV29-1 and J is TRBJ2-1; 8 positions agree with TRBD2. V trimming: 6 bases; J trimming: 1 base; junction bases outside the gene matches: 14. The length of the CDR3 is 17 residues. Germline CDR1 is SQVTM and CDR2 is ANQGSEA. CDR3: CSVLKPGSGASYNEQFF. The DNA for the CDR3 is TGCAGCGTCCTGAAGCCGGGTAGCGGGGCGTCCTACAATGAGCAGTTCTTC.

V usage is TRBV5-6 and J usage is TRBJ2-7, with 10 positions matching TRBD1. The CDR3 runs to 16 residues. Germline V gene data show CDR1 as SGHDT and CDR2 as YYEEEE. V gave up 4 bases and J gave up 1 base; unmatched junction bases: 8. CDR3 in amino acids: CASSIPGQGYSYEQYF. The CDR3 DNA reads as TGTGCCAGCAGCATACCGGGACAGGGGTATTCCTACGAGCAGTACTTC. Full variable domain (missing parts from reference TRBV5-6 and TRBJ2-7): DAGVTQSPTHLIKTRGQQVTLRCSPKSGHDTVSWYQQALGQGPQFIFQYYEEEERQRGNFPDRFSGHQFPNYSSELNVNALLLGDSALYLCASSIPGQGYSYEQYFGPGTRLTVT.

This chain uses TRBV7-2 with TRBJ2-1, with a weak D call TRBD1 (6 bases). V was clipped by 5 bases and J by 10 bases, with 15 bases between them. Per the germline V gene, CDR1 is SGHTA and CDR2 is FQGNSA. This CDR3 region has 13 residues. The CDR3 DNA sequence: TGTGCCAGCAGCGTCACAGGGCCGGGGGAGCAGTTCTTC. Protein sequence: CASSVTGPGEQFF.

The J gene is TRBJ1-1, the V gene TRBV4-1, with D possibly matching TRBD1 (5 bases). Per germline, CDR1 MGHRA and CDR2 YSYEKL. The V end lost 4 bases, the J end lost 4 bases, and 10 bases lay between the germline ends. The CDR3 length is 13 residues. CDR3 sequence (DNA): TGCGCCAGCAGCCTAGGCAGGGTCACTGAAGCTTTCTTT. Protein sequence: CASSLGRVTEAFF.

The chain is built from TRBV6-5 and TRBJ1-2; D is ambiguous. This CDR3 comprises 13 residues. Trimming took 5 bases from V and 8 from J, leaving 15 bases between them. CDR1 MNHEY and CDR2 SVGAGI come from the germline V gene. The CDR3 here is CASSPGRLPGYTF. Here the CDR3 DNA reads TGTGCCAGCAGTCCCGGACGCCTTCCCGGCTACACCTTC.

Concerning this clonotype: One junction end disagrees with the germline gene, perhaps due to a read error. The chain carries TRBV13 and TRBJ1-6, with TRBD1 matching over 7 bases. Per germline, CDR1 PRHDT and CDR2 FYEKMQ (reference sequence). The CDR3 is made up of 15 amino acids. The CDR3 DNA sequence: TGTGCCAGCAGCCTAGGGACAGCTCATAATTCACCCCTCCACTTT. The encoded protein is CASSLGTAHNSPLHF.

This chain joins TRBV5-1 and TRBJ1-1, with D perhaps matching TRBD1 (6 bases). Trimming took 3 bases from V and 3 from J, leaving 12 bases between them. Germline V lookup: CDR1 SGHRS, CDR2 YFSETQ. CDR3 length: 14 amino acids. DNA for the CDR3: TGCGCCAGCAGCTCACAGGGCCAGGACACTGAAGCTTTCTTT. Its protein product is CASSSQGQDTEAFF.

The chain couples TRBV30 to TRBJ1-2, with 9 bases lining up with TRBD1. Germline V gene data show CDR1 as GTSNPN and CDR2 as SVGIG (reference sequence). The J segment lost 4 bases and the V segment lost 0 bases, leaving 6 bases of the junction unmatched. The length of the CDR3 is 15 residues. CDR3 loop: CAWSVGQGRIYGYTF. CDR3 sequence (DNA): TGTGCCTGGAGTGTTGGACAGGGGAGAATCTATGGCTACACCTTC.

The rearrangement links TRBV6-1 to TRBJ1-2, with 7 bases matching TRBD1. CDR3 size: 16 residues. Per germline, CDR1 MNHNS and CDR2 SASEGT. V was pared by 6 bases and J by 8 bases, with 18 bases of the junction left unmatched. The CDR3 here is CASRNNLSGRGEGYTF. Here the CDR3 DNA reads TGTGCCAGCAGAAATAACCTTTCGGGCAGGGGGGAAGGCTACACCTTC.

CDR3 loop: CASSASLSGYRDQGYTF. CDR3 nucleotide sequence: TGTGCCAGCAGCGCCTCACTTAGTGGGTACAGGGACCAGGGCTACACCTTC. The genes are TRBV9 and TRBJ1-2, with TRBD1 as a possible D gene (6 bases). This CDR3 is 17 amino acids long. Germline-derived CDR1 and CDR2 are SGDLS and YYNGEE. Trimming took off 3 bases at V and 8 bases at J, with 26 bases between the two ends.

V usage is TRBV20-1 and J usage is TRBJ1-2, with D maybe TRBD1 (6 bases). Trimming removed 5 bases from V and 0 bases from J, with 13 bases in between. The CDR3 is made up of 14 amino acids. From germline, CDR1 is DFQATT and CDR2 SNEGSKA (reference sequence). The CDR3 DNA sequence: TGCAGTGCTTCAGACAGGCTCTCTAACTATGGCTACACCTTC. Translation gives CSASDRLSNYGYTF.

The chain has TRBV19 and TRBJ1-5; 8 bases line up with TRBD1. Germline loops: CDR1 LNHDA, CDR2 SQIVND (reference sequence). V shed 10 bases, J shed 7 bases, and the junction held 6 bases outside the gene matches. This CDR3 is built from 12 residues. The chain's CDR3 is CATQGAAQPQHF. CDR3 in DNA: TGTGCCACCCAGGGGGCGGCCCAGCCCCAGCATTTT.

This clonotype has only one observation. The chain uses TRBV5-1 and TRBJ2-3; no firm D call. The CDR3 extends over 14 amino acids. CDR1 and CDR2 (germline): SGHRS, YFSETQ. The V and J ends lost 1 base and 5 bases respectively, with 11 bases between them. The CDR3 DNA is TGCGCCAGCAGCTTGTCGCCTTCCCGAGATACGCAGTATTTT. Residues: CASSLSPSRDTQYF.

This sequence joins TRBV2 and TRBJ2-3; D is unclear. V was cut by 10 bases and J by 0 bases, with 14 bases left in between. The CDR3 covers 14 residues. CDR1 is SNHLY, CDR2 FYNNEI, per germline. Written as DNA, the CDR3 is TGTGCCACCGATCCACCGGTTAGCACAGATACGCAGTATTTT. The encoded protein is CATDPPVSTDTQYF.

The gene calls are TRBV7-2 and TRBJ1-2, with 7 bases that match TRBD1. Germline loops: CDR1 SGHTA, CDR2 FQGNSA. The CDR3 has 15 amino acids. V trimming: 4 bases; J trimming: 3 bases; junction bases outside the gene matches: 8. The CDR3 reads CASSYTLGGDYGYTF. The CDR3 region has the DNA TGTGCCAGCAGCTATACCCTAGGGGGCGACTATGGCTACACCTTC.

The CDR3 nucleotides are TGCGCCAGCAGCGGGACAGGGGATATGGTAGAGACCCAGTACTTC. It specifies CASSGTGDMVETQYF. The chain joins TRBV5-1 to TRBJ2-5, with 10 bases fitting TRBD1. V was pared by 4 bases and J by 4 bases, with 7 bases of the junction left unmatched. Germline V gives CDR1 SGHRS, CDR2 YFSETQ. The length of the CDR3 is 15 residues.

The V call is TRBV3-1, the J call TRBJ2-7; D is possibly TRBD1 (6 bases). CDR3 length: 14 amino acids. Germline V gene data show CDR1 as LGHDT and CDR2 as YNNKEL (reference sequence). With 0 bases removed from V and 2 bases from J, the gap between germline ends came to 8 bases. The CDR3 DNA reads TGTGCCAGCAGCCAAGAAGGGGGAACCTACGAGCAGTACTTC. Protein: CASSQEGGTYEQYF.

This clonotype came up once. V gene TRBV12-3 or TRBV12-4 combines with J gene TRBJ1-5; D remains ambiguous. The V gene lost 2 bases and the J gene lost 0 bases, with 5 bases spanning the gap. This CDR3 is 14 amino acids long. The CDR3 sequence is CASSLSNSNQPQHF. In nucleotides, the CDR3 is TGTGCCAGCAGTTTAAGTAATAGCAATCAGCCCCAGCATTTT.

This rearrangement joins TRBV25-1 to TRBJ1-1; D is uncertain. CDR3 size: 15 residues. Per the germline V gene, CDR1 is MGHDK and CDR2 is SYGVNS. The ends were cut back, 3 bases at V and 1 base at J, with 12 bases in the middle. CDR3 nucleotide sequence: TGTGCCAGCAGTGACCCCAGGACGGGGAACACTGAAGCTTTCTTT. Translating gives CASSDPRTGNTEAFF.

The chain joins TRBV28 to TRBJ1-5; no clear D gene. With 1 base removed from V and 5 bases from J, the gap between germline ends came to 3 bases. This CDR3 has 12 amino acids. Germline V gene sequence: CDR1 MDHEN, CDR2 SYDVKM. CDR3 sequence: CASSLLDQPQHF. CDR3 in DNA: TGTGCCAGCAGTTTATTGGATCAGCCCCAGCATTTT.

This clonotype was observed a single time. The chain uses TRBV4-1 and TRBJ2-7, with 10 positions matching TRBD2. V was clipped by 2 bases and J by 2 bases; unmatched bases: 3. The CDR3 loop spans 15 amino acids. Germline CDR1 is MGHRA and CDR2 is YSYEKL. CDR3 coding DNA: TGCGCCAGCAGCCAAAACCTAGCGGGGGCCTACGAGCAGTACTTC. Its translation: CASSQNLAGAYEQYF.

The J gene is TRBJ1-6, the V gene TRBV5-1, with D tentatively TRBD1 (6 bases). CDR3 length: 14 residues. Looked up from germline, CDR1 is SGHRS and CDR2 is YFSETQ. V was trimmed by 0 bases and J by 10 bases, leaving 11 bases between them. CDR3 amino acids: CASSLEQGRSPLHF. DNA for the CDR3: TGCGCCAGCAGCTTGGAACAGGGTAGATCACCCCTCCACTTT.

The rearrangement joins TRBV6-1 to TRBJ1-5; D remains ambiguous. Germline V gene data show CDR1 as MNHNS and CDR2 as SASEGT. The CDR3 covers 13 residues. Deletions cut 7 bases from V and 4 bases from J, with 11 bases between. The DNA of the CDR3 is TGTGCCAGCAATGGAATAAGTAATCAGCCCCAGCATTTT. Its protein product is CASNGISNQPQHF.

This chain joins TRBV2 and TRBJ1-2, with TRBD1 as a possible D gene (5 bases). Trimming pared 4 bases from V and 0 bases from J, leaving 12 bases between. Germline assignment: CDR1 SNHLY and CDR2 FYNNEI. The CDR3 spans 15 residues. DNA for the CDR3: TGTGCCAGCAGTGGGGGGGGATCTCCTAACTATGGCTACACCTTC. Its translation: CASSGGGSPNYGYTF.

The chain joins TRBV5-4 to TRBJ2-3, with 9 nucleotides matching TRBD1. Germline values: CDR1 SGHNT, CDR2 YYREEE (reference sequence). This CDR3 has 15 amino acids. V dropped 5 bases and J dropped 3; count of bases not matched to a gene: 7. CDR3 sequence: CASRSGTGRTDTQYF. The CDR3 DNA reads TGTGCCAGCAGGTCCGGGACAGGGAGAACAGATACGCAGTATTTT.

The genes are TRBV12-3 or TRBV12-4 and TRBJ2-5; the D gene is possibly TRBD1 (6 bases). The length of the CDR3 is 14 residues. Trimming shortened V by 6 bases and J by 1 base, and 12 bases separated the two germline ends. The CDR3, as DNA: TGTGCCAGCAGCCGCGGACAGTCCCAAGAGACCCAGTACTTC. Translation gives CASSRGQSQETQYF.

This clonotype has more than one count but fewer than ten. The chain carries TRBV27 and TRBJ2-7; 10 bases line up with TRBD1. The CDR3 covers 16 residues. The germline V gene has CDR1 MNHEY and CDR2 SMNVEV (reference sequence). V lost 2 bases to trimming and J lost 4 bases; unmatched junction nucleotides: 8. Here the CDR3 reads CASSLLRDRGGYEQYF. CDR3 DNA: TGTGCCAGCAGTTTACTCCGGGACAGGGGAGGGTACGAGCAGTACTTC.

The CDR3 sequence is CASRSRTVFNEKLFF. CDR3 nucleotide sequence: TGTGCCAGCAGGTCGAGGACAGTGTTTAATGAAAAACTGTTTTTT. The V and J genes are TRBV3-1 and TRBJ1-4; the D gene is possibly TRBD1 (6 bases). This CDR3 has 15 amino acids. The V gene's germline CDR1 is LGHDT and CDR2 YNNKEL (reference sequence). The germline V and J ends were trimmed by 6 bases and 4 bases, with 15 bases remaining between them.

This clonotype was observed once. This chain's CDR3 is CASSQGVERRYEQYF. The CDR3 DNA reads TGTGCCAGCAGCCAAGGGGTAGAGAGGAGGTACGAGCAGTACTTC. This chain connects TRBV4-2 to TRBJ2-7; a weak D match, TRBD2 (5 bases). V was trimmed by 1 base and J by 4 bases, leaving 14 bases between them. There are 15 residues in the CDR3. CDR1 is LGHNA, CDR2 YNFKEQ, per germline.

The chain has TRBV29-1 and TRBJ2-7, with 7 bases aligning to TRBD1. J lost 3 bases, V lost 4 bases, and 6 bases had no gene match. CDR1 is SQVTM, CDR2 ANQGSEA, per germline. CDR3 length: 13 amino acids. CDR3 in amino acids: CSVGQGLRYEQYF. CDR3 DNA sequence: TGCAGCGTTGGACAGGGTCTTCGCTACGAGCAGTACTTC.

The chain links TRBV12-3 or TRBV12-4 to TRBJ2-1, with D possibly being TRBD1 or TRBD2 (5 bases each). The V end lost 5 bases, the J end lost 6 bases, and 20 bases lay between the germline ends. CDR3 size: 16 residues. CDR3 amino acids: CASSQTGTTPLNEQFF. The CDR3 DNA is TGTGCCAGCAGTCAGACCGGGACCACCCCTCTCAATGAGCAGTTCTTC.